This entry is about one TCR beta chain. Its matching antigen is unknown. This table comes from immunoSEQ multiplex PCR, and its TCRdb copy is limited to in-frame clones, with some not included. The sample lists some 98,000 clones; roughly 80% were seen once. The sample originates from a study of OX40 agonist ivuxolimab in advanced cancers. Study results and limitations: At 0.1 to 3.0 mg/kg and by week 6, CD4+ and CD8+ T cells in the blood had expanded clonally.

Per the germline V gene, CDR1 is SGHTA and CDR2 is FQGNSA. There are 17 residues in the CDR3. Trimming removed 3 bases at V and 5 bases at J, with 22 bases between. The sequenced sample was CD4+ or CD8+ T cells sorted from blood, obtained in a trial of the OX40 agonist ivuxolimab. The source of this sequence is an adult with an advanced solid tumor such as melanoma, head and neck, liver or kidney cancer. V and J are TRBV7-2 and TRBJ2-5; D possibly corresponds to TRBD2 (5 bases). For the CDR3, the DNA is TGTGCCAGCAGCTTCTTCCCTAGAGGGCCGTCCGGTGAGACCCAGTACTTC. Its translation is CASSFFPRGPSGETQYF. Combining the CDR3 with reference TRBV7-2 and TRBJ2-5 gives the whole variable domain GAGVSQSPSNKVTEKGKDVELRCDPISGHTALYWYRQSLGQGLEFLIYFQGNSAPDKSGLPSDRFSAERTGGSVSTLTIQRTQQEDSAVYLCASSFFPRGPSGETQYFGPGTRLLVL.